One sample yielded the 28 T cell receptor beta chains listed below, sequenced in a study of blood T cell repertoires in COVID-19. Repertoires were generated with immunoSEQ multiplex PCR, while TCRdb's copy carries only in-frame clones and drops some. Of roughly 40,000 clones listed, more than 85% are singletons. Source material: peripheral blood. The receptors were gathered from a man aged 45-65 years in a cohort sampled during active COVID-19.

The rearrangement uses TRBV1 and TRBJ1-2; TRBD1 is the table's D call and was not checked against the DNA. TRBV1 is a pseudogene locus. The CDR3 extends over 18 amino acids. CDR3 protein: CTSSQSQYSRRVNYGYTF. CDR3 nucleotides: TGCACCAGCAGCCAATCACAATATAGCCGCAGGGTCAACTATGGCTACACCTTC.

The rearrangement joins TRBV9 to TRBJ1-5; D gene uncertain. The CDR3 extends over 13 amino acids. Germline V gives CDR1 SGDLS, CDR2 YYNGEE. Trimming pared 1 base from V and 2 bases from J, leaving 4 bases between. CDR3 protein: CASSVSGNQPQHF. The CDR3 DNA reads as TGTGCCAGCAGCGTATCAGGCAATCAGCCCCAGCATTTT.

The J gene is TRBJ2-7, the V gene TRBV4-1; D is unresolved. The germline V gene has CDR1 MGHRA and CDR2 YSYEKL. V was shortened by 0 bases and J by 2 bases, with 8 bases between the two germline ends. The length of the CDR3 is 14 residues. The CDR3 spells CASSQELKTYEQYF. The CDR3 DNA follows: TGCGCCAGCAGCCAAGAACTGAAGACCTACGAGCAGTACTTC.

The chain has TRBV5-1 and TRBJ2-3; 10 bases fit TRBD1. This CDR3 contains 13 residues. Germline-derived CDR1 and CDR2 are SGHRS and YFSETQ. V dropped 7 bases and J dropped 1; count of bases not matched to a gene: 0. The CDR3 region is CASGTGGTDTQYF. DNA of the CDR3: TGCGCCAGCGGGACAGGGGGCACAGATACGCAGTATTTT.

The rearrangement uses TRBV7-9 and TRBJ1-6; no clear D. The germline V gene encodes CDR1 SEHNR and CDR2 FQNEAQ (reference sequence). This CDR3 comprises 16 residues. Trimming cost V 3 bases and J 0 bases, with 9 bases left between them. CDR3 DNA sequence: TGTGCCAGCAGCTTTAGTTCGAGCTCCTATAATTCACCCCTCCACTTT. Translating gives CASSFSSSSYNSPLHF.

The CDR3 region has the DNA TGCGCCAGCAGCCAAGAAGGACTAGCGGAGAGCAATGAGCAGTTCTTC. Residues: CASSQEGLAESNEQFF. The chain uses TRBV4-1 and TRBJ2-1, with 10 bases that match TRBD2. V lost 0 bases and J lost 6; bases outside the gene matches: 5. Germline CDR1 reads MGHRA; CDR2 reads YSYEKL. The CDR3 totals 16 residues.

This clone is labeled as medium-sized. The rearrangement links TRBV7-6 to TRBJ1-2, with D unclear. The CDR3 covers 17 residues. The ends were cut back, 4 bases at V and 2 bases at J, with 20 bases in the middle. Germline CDR1 is SGHVS and CDR2 is FNYEAQ. The CDR3 sequence is CASSSQAGLITNYGYTF. The CDR3 nucleotides read TGTGCCAGCAGCTCCCAAGCCGGACTGATTACGAACTATGGCTACACCTTC.

The chain is built from TRBV3-1 (or the pseudogene TRBV3-2) and TRBJ1-2; 10 nucleotides agree with TRBD1. CDR1 LGHDT and CDR2 YNNKEL come from the germline V gene (reference sequence). The CDR3 runs 18 residues. V trimming: 1 base; J trimming: 8 bases; junction bases outside the gene matches: 16. Here the CDR3 reads CASSQGRLGTGAQWGYTF. The CDR3, as DNA: TGTGCCAGCAGCCAAGGACGACTCGGGACAGGGGCTCAGTGGGGCTACACCTTC.

The chain uses TRBV3-1 (or the pseudogene TRBV3-2) and TRBJ2-7, with 8 nucleotides matching TRBD2. CDR1 LGHDT and CDR2 YNNKEL come from the germline V gene (reference sequence). The CDR3 totals 17 residues. V lost 1 base to trimming and J lost 4 bases; unmatched junction nucleotides: 12. The CDR3: CASSQGFPGTSLYEQYV. CDR3 nucleotides: TGTGCCAGCAGCCAAGGATTCCCCGGGACTAGTTTGTACGAGCAGTACGTC.

The rearrangement links TRBV7-9 to TRBJ2-7, with TRBD2 matching 11 bases. Trimming took 7 bases from V and 5 from J; bases not matched to a gene: 7. This CDR3 contains 14 residues. CDR1 and CDR2 from the germline V gene are SEHNR and FQNEAQ (reference sequence). In nucleotides, the CDR3 is TGTGCCAGCACTACTAGCGGGGGACGAGACGAGCAGTACTTC. Translated, it gives CASTTSGGRDEQYF.

This clone was counted once. The chain joins TRBV2 to TRBJ1-1, with D possibly TRBD1 on 6 matching bases. CDR1 is SNHLY and CDR2 is FYNNEI in the germline V gene. The CDR3 consists of 12 residues. V lost 9 bases and J 5 bases, leaving 13 bases between the germline ends. CDR3 DNA sequence: TGTGCCAGAAGGGAGGGGGGAACTGAAGCTTTCTTT. Its protein product is CARREGGTEAFF.

DNA of the CDR3: TGCGCCAGCAGCTTGGGAGCGGGGCCCTACGAGCAGTACGTC. Residues: CASSLGAGPYEQYV. The V gene is TRBV5-1, the J gene TRBJ2-7, with 7 nucleotides matching TRBD2. From germline, CDR1 is SGHRS and CDR2 YFSETQ. The CDR3 totals 14 residues. The V and J ends lost 0 bases and 2 bases, in that order; junction bases with no gene match: 2.

This sequence joins TRBV19 and TRBJ1-5; D is perhaps TRBD1 (6 bases). Germline CDR1 reads LNHDA; CDR2 reads SQIVND (reference sequence). This CDR3 comprises 16 residues. The V end lost 4 bases, the J end lost 0 bases, and 13 bases lay between the germline ends. CDR3 protein: CASSTFPDSSNQPQHF. The CDR3 nucleotides read TGTGCCAGTAGTACATTCCCGGACAGTAGCAATCAGCCCCAGCATTTT. The variable domain in full, with the rest retrieved from reference TRBV19 and TRBJ1-5, is DGGITQSPKYLFRKEGQNVTLSCEQNLNHDAMYWYRQDPGQGLRLIYYSQIVNDFQKGDIAEGYSVSREKKESFPLTVTSAQKNPTAFYLCASSTFPDSSNQPQHFGDGTRLSIL.

The chain couples TRBV4-1 to TRBJ2-6, with D perhaps TRBD2 (5 bases). CDR1 MGHRA and CDR2 YSYEKL come from the germline V gene. With 2 bases removed from V and 0 bases from J, the gap between germline ends came to 14 bases. This CDR3 contains 18 residues. As DNA, the CDR3 is TGCGCCAGCAGCCAACCCGTAGGACTGATCTCTGGGGCCAACGTCCTGACTTTC. Translating gives CASSQPVGLISGANVLTF.

In DNA form, the CDR3 reads TGTGCCAGCACTCGCAGTGGGAGGGGCTACTATAATTCACCCCTCCACTTT. Translated: CASTRSGRGYYNSPLHF. The V gene is TRBV28, the J gene TRBJ1-6; tentative D call: TRBD1 (5 bases). The CDR3 is 17 amino acids. Trimming left V 7 bases short and J 3 bases short, with 19 bases between. Germline CDR1 is MDHEN and CDR2 is SYDVKM. The full variable domain, its missing parts supplied by reference TRBV28 and TRBJ1-6, is DVKVTQSSRYLVKRTGEKVFLECVQDMDHENMFWYRQDPGLGLRLIYFSYDVKMKEKGDIPEGYSVSREKKERFSLILESASTNQTSMYLCASTRSGRGYYNSPLHFGNGTRLTVT.

This clone appeared a few times. This rearrangement joins TRBV6-6 to TRBJ2-1, with 8 bases matching TRBD2. The germline V gene has CDR1 MNHNY and CDR2 SVGAGI (reference sequence). The CDR3 sequence is 15 residues long. The trim removed 2 bases at V and 8 bases at J, leaving 8 bases unmatched. CDR3 sequence reads: CASSYGRGGQDEQFF. The CDR3 DNA is TGTGCCAGCAGTTACGGTCGGGGGGGCCAGGATGAGCAGTTCTTC.

The chain's CDR3 is CASSLTGDYGYTF. The DNA for the CDR3 is TGTGCCAGCAGTTTAACAGGGGACTATGGCTACACCTTC. The chain recombines TRBV6-5 with TRBJ1-2; 7 positions agree with TRBD1. This CDR3 is 13 amino acids long. Germline V gene lookup returns CDR1 MNHEY and CDR2 SVGAGI. The J segment lost 3 bases and the V segment lost 4 bases, leaving 2 bases of the junction unmatched.

This chain links TRBV6-5 with TRBJ2-1; D is possibly TRBD1 (6 bases). The CDR3 is 14 amino acids. Germline assignment: CDR1 MNHEY and CDR2 SVGAGI. V was pared by 2 bases and J by 5 bases, with 10 bases between. CDR3 in DNA: TGTGCCAGCAGTTACGGGACAACAAACAATGAGCAGTTCTTC. Its protein product is CASSYGTTNNEQFF.

The chain carries TRBV7-3 and TRBJ2-1, with 9 bases matching TRBD2. Germline V gene data show CDR1 as SGHTA and CDR2 as FQGTGA. This CDR3 has 16 amino acids. The ends lost 3 bases at V and 6 bases at J; junction bases unmatched: 9. CDR3 in DNA: TGTGCCAGCAGCTTCGTGAGGCGGGAGGGCCTCAATGAGCAGTTCTTC. It yields the protein CASSFVRREGLNEQFF.

This chain links TRBV5-1 with TRBJ2-7; 8 positions match TRBD1. This CDR3 is 13 amino acids long. The germline V gene encodes CDR1 SGHRS and CDR2 YFSETQ. V dropped 4 bases and J dropped 3; count of bases not matched to a gene: 3. CDR3 residues: CASSPGGVYEQYF. CDR3 coding DNA: TGCGCCAGCAGCCCAGGGGGCGTCTACGAGCAGTACTTC.

The chain links TRBV7-2 to TRBJ1-2, with TRBD1 identical over 7 bases. CDR1 and CDR2 from the germline V gene are SGHTA and FQGNSA. The CDR3 spans 16 residues. The J segment lost 1 base and the V segment lost 0 bases, leaving 5 bases of the junction unmatched. For the CDR3, the DNA is TGTGCCAGCAGCTTAGCGGGGGGACAGATTAACTATGGCTACACCTTC. Translating gives CASSLAGGQINYGYTF.

The chain uses TRBV7-8 and TRBJ2-7; D gene uncertain. Per germline, CDR1 SGHVS and CDR2 FQNEAQ. Trimming removed 3 bases at V and 2 bases at J, with 14 bases between. This CDR3 has 15 residues. CDR3 in DNA: TGTGCCAGCAGCTTGTCTTTGGGCAAAACCTACGAGCAGTACGTC. Residues: CASSLSLGKTYEQYV.

The chain links TRBV6-5 to TRBJ2-2, with 11 bases aligning to TRBD2. V trimming: 5 bases; J trimming: 4 bases; junction bases outside the gene matches: 3. Germline V gene sequence: CDR1 MNHEY, CDR2 SVGAGI. The CDR3 consists of 15 residues. The CDR3 coding sequence is TGTGCCAGCAGTCTTAGCGGGAGGGGCACCGGGGAGCTGTTTTTT. This translates into CASSLSGRGTGELFF.

This clone showed up just once. The V gene is TRBV7-2, the J gene TRBJ2-2, with 7 bases fitting TRBD2. Germline CDR1 is SGHTA and CDR2 is FQGNSA. CDR3 length: 17 amino acids. After removal of 7 bases from V and 2 bases from J, the junction contained 13 bases not matched to a gene. Here the CDR3 DNA reads TGTGCCAGCACCCTCGCCCGCGGGAGAGCTAACACCGGGGAGCTGTTTTTT. Protein sequence: CASTLARGRANTGELFF. Based on the CDR3 plus reference TRBV7-2 and TRBJ2-2, the full variable domain is GAGVSQSPSNKVTEKGKDVELRCDPISGHTALYWYRQSLGQGLEFLIYFQGNSAPDKSGLPSDRFSAERTGGSVSTLTIQRTQQEDSAVYLCASTLARGRANTGELFFGEGSRLTVL.

The count of this clone is one. The chain couples TRBV12-3 or TRBV12-4 to TRBJ2-7, with TRBD1 matching 8 bases. V was clipped by 9 bases and J by 1 base; unmatched bases: 5. CDR3 length equals 13 residues. The DNA for the CDR3 is TGTGCCAGACAAAGACAGGGGTCCTACGAGCAGTACTTC. Its protein is CARQRQGSYEQYF.

The chain uses TRBV9 and TRBJ2-1, with D possibly matching TRBD1 (6 bases). Per the germline V gene, CDR1 is SGDLS and CDR2 is YYNGEE. The CDR3 has 14 residues. Trimming shortened V by 2 bases and J by 8 bases, and 14 bases separated the two germline ends. The CDR3 is CASSVGPKGDEQFF. As DNA, the CDR3 is TGTGCCAGCAGCGTGGGACCTAAGGGGGATGAGCAGTTCTTC.

This clone was recorded only once. V and J are TRBV7-2 and TRBJ2-5, with 10 positions matching TRBD2. Looked up from germline, CDR1 is SGHTA and CDR2 is FQGNSA. Losses at the gene ends were 1 base for V and 5 bases for J; bases not matched to a gene: 7. The CDR3 runs to 16 residues. The DNA for the CDR3 is TGTGCCAGCAGCTTAGGTAGCGGGGGGTTTTCTGAGACCCAGTACTTC. This sequence encodes CASSLGSGGFSETQYF.

The genes are TRBV4-3 and TRBJ2-5, with TRBD2 matching over 12 bases. CDR3 size: 16 residues. Unmatched junction bases numbered 7, after V lost 4 bases and J lost 4 bases. CDR1 LGHNA and CDR2 YSLEER come from the germline V gene. CDR3 protein: CASSPRLAGEGETQYF. The CDR3 coding sequence is TGCGCCAGCAGCCCCCGACTAGCGGGGGAGGGAGAGACCCAGTACTTC.